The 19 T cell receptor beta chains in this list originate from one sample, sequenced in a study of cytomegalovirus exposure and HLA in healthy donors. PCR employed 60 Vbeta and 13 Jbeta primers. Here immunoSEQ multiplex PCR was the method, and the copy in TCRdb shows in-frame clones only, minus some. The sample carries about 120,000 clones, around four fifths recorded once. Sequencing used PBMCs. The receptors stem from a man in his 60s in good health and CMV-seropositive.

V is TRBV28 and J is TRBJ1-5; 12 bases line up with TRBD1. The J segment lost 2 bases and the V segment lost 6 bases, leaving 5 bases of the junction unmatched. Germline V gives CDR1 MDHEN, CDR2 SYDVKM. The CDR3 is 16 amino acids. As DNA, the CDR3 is TGTGCCAGCAGAGGGGACAGGGGGCTTGGCAATCAGCCCCAGCATTTT. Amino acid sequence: CASRGDRGLGNQPQHF.

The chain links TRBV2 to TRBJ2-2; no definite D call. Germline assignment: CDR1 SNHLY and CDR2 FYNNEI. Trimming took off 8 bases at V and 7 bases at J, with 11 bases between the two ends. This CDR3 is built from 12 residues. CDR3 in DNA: TGTGCCAGCGGTTGGGCCCTCGGGGAGCTGTTTTTT. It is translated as CASGWALGELFF. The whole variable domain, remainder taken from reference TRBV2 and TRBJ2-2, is EPEVTQTPSHQVTQMGQEVILRCVPISNHLYFYWYRQILGQKVEFLVSFYNNEISEKSEIFDDQFSVERPDGSNFTLKIRSTKLEDSAMYFCASGWALGELFFGEGSRLTVL.

The CDR3 DNA sequence: TGTGCCAGCAGTCCAATAACAGGGTTCGAGCAGTACTTC. Translating gives CASSPITGFEQYF. V gene TRBV28 combines with J gene TRBJ2-7; D is perhaps TRBD1 (6 bases). The germline V gene encodes CDR1 MDHEN and CDR2 SYDVKM. V lost 5 bases and J 6 bases, leaving 14 bases between the germline ends. CDR3 length equals 13 residues.

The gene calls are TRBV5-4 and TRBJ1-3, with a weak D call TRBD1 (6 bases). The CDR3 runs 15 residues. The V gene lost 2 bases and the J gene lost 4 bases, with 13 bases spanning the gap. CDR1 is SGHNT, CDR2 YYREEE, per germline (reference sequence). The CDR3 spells CASSLYPGEGNTIYF. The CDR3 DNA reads TGTGCCAGCAGCTTATATCCAGGGGAAGGAAACACCATATATTTT.

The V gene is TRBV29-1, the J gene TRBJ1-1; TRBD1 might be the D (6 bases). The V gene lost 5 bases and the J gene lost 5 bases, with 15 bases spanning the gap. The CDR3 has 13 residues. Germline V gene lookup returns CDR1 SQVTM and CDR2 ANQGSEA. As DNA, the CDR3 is TGCAGCGTTAGACAGGTTATTGAAACTGAAGCTTTCTTT. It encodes CSVRQVIETEAFF.

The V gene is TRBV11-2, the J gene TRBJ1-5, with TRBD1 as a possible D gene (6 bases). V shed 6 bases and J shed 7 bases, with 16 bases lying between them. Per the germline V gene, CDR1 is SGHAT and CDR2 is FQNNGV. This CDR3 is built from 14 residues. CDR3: CASSQTGGRQPQHF. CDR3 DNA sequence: TGTGCCAGCAGTCAAACGGGGGGCAGGCAGCCCCAGCATTTT.

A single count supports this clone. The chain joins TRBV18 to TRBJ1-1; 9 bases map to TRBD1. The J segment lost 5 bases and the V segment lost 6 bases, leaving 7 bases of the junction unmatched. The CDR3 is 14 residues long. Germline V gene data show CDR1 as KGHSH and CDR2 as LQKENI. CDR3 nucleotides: TGTGCCAGCTCGCGGGACAGGGTGAGGACTGAAGCTTTCTTT. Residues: CASSRDRVRTEAFF.

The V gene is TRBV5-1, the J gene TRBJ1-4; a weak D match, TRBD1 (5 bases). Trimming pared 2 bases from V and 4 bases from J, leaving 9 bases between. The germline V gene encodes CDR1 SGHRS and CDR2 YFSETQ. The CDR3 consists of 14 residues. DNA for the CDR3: TGCGCCAGCAGCTTAATGACAGTTAATGAAAAACTGTTTTTT. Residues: CASSLMTVNEKLFF.

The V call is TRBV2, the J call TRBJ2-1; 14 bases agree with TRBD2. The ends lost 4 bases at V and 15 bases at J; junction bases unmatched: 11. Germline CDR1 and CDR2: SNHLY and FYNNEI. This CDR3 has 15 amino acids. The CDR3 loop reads CASSGLAGGPIEGFF. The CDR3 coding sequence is TGTGCCAGCAGTGGACTAGCGGGAGGGCCAATCGAGGGGTTCTTC.

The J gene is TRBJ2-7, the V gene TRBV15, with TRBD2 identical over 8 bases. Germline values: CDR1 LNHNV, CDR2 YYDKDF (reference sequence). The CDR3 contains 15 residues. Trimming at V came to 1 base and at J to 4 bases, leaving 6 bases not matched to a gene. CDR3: CATSRAPAGAYEQYF. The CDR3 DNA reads TGTGCCACCAGCAGAGCCCCAGCGGGAGCTTACGAGCAGTACTTC.

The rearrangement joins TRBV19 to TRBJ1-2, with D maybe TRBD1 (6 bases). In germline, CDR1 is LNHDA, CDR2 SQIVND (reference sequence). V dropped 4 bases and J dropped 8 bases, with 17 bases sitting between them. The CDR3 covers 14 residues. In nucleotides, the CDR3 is TGTGCCAGTAGTACCGACAGGCTATTGGGGGGCTACACCTTC. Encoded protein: CASSTDRLLGGYTF.

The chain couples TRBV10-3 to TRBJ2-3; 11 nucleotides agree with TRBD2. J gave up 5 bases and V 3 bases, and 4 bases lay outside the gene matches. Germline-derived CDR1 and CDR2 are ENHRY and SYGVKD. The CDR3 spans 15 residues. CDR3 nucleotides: TGTGCCATCAGTGATCCGGGACTAGCGGAAGATACGCAGTATTTT. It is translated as CAISDPGLAEDTQYF.

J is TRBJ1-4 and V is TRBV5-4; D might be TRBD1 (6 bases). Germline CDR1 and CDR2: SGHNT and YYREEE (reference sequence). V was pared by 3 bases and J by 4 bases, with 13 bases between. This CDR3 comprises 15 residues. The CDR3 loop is CASSSKDRVNEKLFF. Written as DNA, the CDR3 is TGTGCCAGCAGCTCAAAGGACAGAGTTAATGAAAAACTGTTTTTT.

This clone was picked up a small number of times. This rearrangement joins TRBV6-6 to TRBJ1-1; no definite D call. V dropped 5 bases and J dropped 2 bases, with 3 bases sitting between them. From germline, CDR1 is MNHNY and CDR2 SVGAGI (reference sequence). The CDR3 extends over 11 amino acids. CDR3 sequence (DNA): TGTGCCAGCAGTCGTAACACTGAAGCTTTCTTT. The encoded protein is CASSRNTEAFF.

For the CDR3, the DNA is TGTGCCAGCAGTCGACTACAGGGGGCTCGGACTGAAGCTTTCTTT. Its protein is CASSRLQGARTEAFF. This chain joins TRBV6-5 and TRBJ1-1; 9 bases match TRBD1. V lost 5 bases, J lost 5 bases, and 9 bases stayed unmatched. CDR3 size: 15 residues. The germline V gene encodes CDR1 MNHEY and CDR2 SVGAGI.

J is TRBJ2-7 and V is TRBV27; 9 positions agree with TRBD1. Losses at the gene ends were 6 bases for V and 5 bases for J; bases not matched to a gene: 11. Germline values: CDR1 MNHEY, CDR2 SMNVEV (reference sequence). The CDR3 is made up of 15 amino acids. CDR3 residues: CASSPWDRVEHEQYF. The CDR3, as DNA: TGTGCCAGCAGCCCCTGGGACAGGGTGGAGCACGAGCAGTACTTC.

The CDR3 region is CASSLGDSNYGYTF. CDR3 nucleotide sequence: TGCGCCAGCAGCTTGGGGGACAGCAACTATGGCTACACCTTC. V and J are TRBV5-1 and TRBJ1-2; TRBD1 agrees at 7 bases. The CDR3 is 14 residues long. Germline CDR1 and CDR2: SGHRS and YFSETQ. V was pared by 0 bases and J by 2 bases, with 1 base of the junction left unmatched.

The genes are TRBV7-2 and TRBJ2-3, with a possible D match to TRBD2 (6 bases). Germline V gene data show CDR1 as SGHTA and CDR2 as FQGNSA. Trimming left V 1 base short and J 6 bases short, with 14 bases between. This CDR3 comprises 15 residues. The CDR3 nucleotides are TGTGCCAGCAGCTTAGACATCGGAGGGGAGGATACGCAGTATTTT. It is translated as CASSLDIGGEDTQYF.

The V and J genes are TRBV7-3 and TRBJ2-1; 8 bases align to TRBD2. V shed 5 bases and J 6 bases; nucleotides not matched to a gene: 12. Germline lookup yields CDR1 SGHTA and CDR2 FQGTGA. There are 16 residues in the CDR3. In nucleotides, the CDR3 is TGTGCCAGCAGCATACAAAGCGGGAGTAGGGGCAATGAGCAGTTCTTC. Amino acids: CASSIQSGSRGNEQFF.